The 30 T cell receptor beta chains below were found in one sample sequenced in a study of graft-versus-host responses after intestinal transplantation. These receptors are not linked to any known antigen. Repertoires were generated with immunoSEQ multiplex PCR, while TCRdb's copy carries only in-frame clones and drops some. The sample holds around 96,000 clones, 80% to 95% seen once. The sequencing used unstimulated CD4+ T cells sorted from spleen or lymph node cells, collected before intestinal transplant. The receptor source for this set is a human donor who received an intestinal transplant.

The V gene is TRBV5-6, the J gene TRBJ2-5, with D possibly being TRBD2 (6 bases). Trimming pared 4 bases from V and 1 base from J, leaving 17 bases between. This CDR3 region has 16 residues. Per germline, CDR1 SGHDT and CDR2 YYEEEE. The CDR3 reads CASSPGGWGGQETQYF. CDR3 sequence (DNA): TGTGCCAGCAGCCCGGGTGGGTGGGGAGGCCAAGAGACCCAGTACTTC.

The chain uses TRBV6-6 and TRBJ2-7; D possibly corresponds to TRBD1 (6 bases). Germline V CDR1 and CDR2: MNHNY, SVGAGI (reference sequence). This CDR3 comprises 14 residues. Trimming pared 3 bases from V and 4 bases from J, leaving 13 bases between. This CDR3 reads CASSYLSGAYEQYF. DNA for the CDR3: TGTGCCAGCAGTTATCTTTCAGGGGCTTACGAGCAGTACTTC.

The V call is TRBV10-3, the J call TRBJ1-1; D gene uncertain. Germline V CDR1 and CDR2: ENHRY, SYGVKD. This CDR3 spans 17 amino acids. V was pared by 2 bases and J by 4 bases, with 20 bases between. CDR3 loop: CAISEAVATRVSTEAFF. Written as DNA, the CDR3 is TGTGCCATCAGTGAGGCGGTAGCAACCCGGGTCAGCACTGAAGCTTTCTTT.

The CDR3 DNA follows: TGTGCCAGCAGCCCGACAGACTTGTACCAAGAGACCCAGTACTTC. This codes for CASSPTDLYQETQYF. The V and J genes are TRBV7-9 and TRBJ2-5, with a weak D call TRBD1 (5 bases). The CDR3 has 15 residues. The germline gives CDR1 SEHNR, CDR2 FQNEAQ (reference sequence). Between the trimmed V and J ends, which lost 5 bases and 0 bases, there was a span of 13 bases. The whole variable domain, filled in from reference TRBV7-9 and TRBJ2-5, reads DTGVSQNPRHKITKRGQNVTFRCDPISEHNRLYWYRQTLGQGPEFLTYFQNEAQLEKSRLLSDRFSAERPKGSFSTLEIQRTEQGDSAMYLCASSPTDLYQETQYFGPGTRLLVL.

This chain links TRBV10-3 with TRBJ2-7; weak D call: TRBD2 (6 bases). The ends were cut back, 3 bases at V and 3 bases at J, with 12 bases in the middle. Per the germline V gene, CDR1 is ENHRY and CDR2 is SYGVKD. This CDR3 is built from 14 residues. The CDR3 nucleotides read TGTGCCATCAGTGACGGGGGTCTCGGCTACGAGCAGTACTTC. Protein product: CAISDGGLGYEQYF.

V usage is TRBV5-1 and J usage is TRBJ2-5; D is ambiguous. The CDR3 sequence is 12 residues long. Germline CDR1 and CDR2: SGHRS and YFSETQ. V was clipped by 4 bases and J by 9 bases, with 13 bases between them. CDR3 sequence reads: CASSVGQVAQYF. DNA for the CDR3: TGCGCCAGCAGCGTCGGCCAGGTCGCCCAGTACTTC.

V gene TRBV11-3 combines with J gene TRBJ1-2; possibly TRBD1 for D (6 bases). The CDR3 is 14 amino acids. Trimming shortened V by 5 bases and J by 6 bases, and 16 bases separated the two germline ends. Germline CDR1 reads SGHNT; CDR2 reads YENEEA. CDR3 in DNA: TGTGCCAGCAGCCAAAACAGGGCAGGGGATGGCTACACCTTC. Protein product: CASSQNRAGDGYTF.

The chain has TRBV7-2 and TRBJ2-3; 7 nucleotides match TRBD2. CDR3 size: 16 residues. With V trimmed by 5 bases and J by 2 bases, 10 bases remained unmatched. The germline V gene has CDR1 SGHTA and CDR2 FQGNSA. DNA of the CDR3: TGTGCCAGCAGCCTCCGGGCTAGCGGCATCACAGATACGCAGTATTTT. Protein sequence: CASSLRASGITDTQYF.

The chain is built from TRBV5-1 and TRBJ1-4; perhaps TRBD1 as D (5 bases). The germline V gene has CDR1 SGHRS and CDR2 YFSETQ. The V and J ends lost 1 base and 3 bases respectively, with 10 bases between them. This CDR3 comprises 15 residues. The CDR3 DNA reads as TGCGCCAGCAGCTTGTGGCCAGGGCCTAATGAAAAACTGTTTTTT. Its translation is CASSLWPGPNEKLFF.

CDR3 loop: CSGSPAGGADTQYF. The CDR3, as DNA: TGCAGCGGTTCGCCGGCCGGGGGGGCCGATACGCAGTATTTT. V usage is TRBV29-1 and J usage is TRBJ2-3; the match to TRBD2 covers 8 bases. Germline lookup yields CDR1 SQVTM and CDR2 ANQGSEA. CDR3 length: 14 amino acids. Germline trimming cut 7 bases from V and 6 bases from J; bases unmatched to any gene: 12.

V gene TRBV6-4 combines with J gene TRBJ1-5, with unresolved D. Trimming cost V 6 bases and J 7 bases, with 22 bases left between them. CDR3 length: 16 residues. In germline, CDR1 is MRHNA, CDR2 SNTAGT. The CDR3: CASSGNSPRVQQPQHF. The CDR3, as DNA: TGTGCCAGCAGCGGTAACAGCCCCCGTGTTCAACAGCCCCAGCATTTT.

J is TRBJ2-5 and V is TRBV7-9; D unclear. The last part of the DNA fits TRBJ2-7 better; the J call may be wrong. The CDR3 covers 11 residues. Germline V gene lookup returns CDR1 SEHNR and CDR2 FQNEAQ (reference sequence). The CDR3 DNA follows: TGTGCCAGCAGCCCCCTCTACGAGCAGTACTTC. This sequence encodes CASSPLYEQYF.

The J gene is TRBJ1-3, the V gene TRBV4-3; D ambiguous. Germline CDR1 is LGHNA and CDR2 is YSLEER. The germline V and J ends were trimmed by 3 bases and 0 bases, with 6 bases remaining between them. The CDR3 extends over 14 amino acids. The CDR3 DNA is TGCGCCAGCAGCCACCTCCTCTCTGGAAACACCATATATTTT. It is translated as CASSHLLSGNTIYF.

This sequence joins TRBV6-1 and TRBJ2-5; no firm D call. Germline V lookup: CDR1 MNHNS, CDR2 SASEGT. CDR3 length: 13 amino acids. V dropped 4 bases and J dropped 5 bases, with 11 bases sitting between them. This chain's CDR3 is CASSVLSLETQYF. CDR3 sequence (DNA): TGTGCCAGCAGTGTCCTTAGCCTGGAGACCCAGTACTTC.

The chain carries TRBV5-1 and TRBJ2-1, with D tentatively TRBD1 (6 bases). The germline V gene encodes CDR1 SGHRS and CDR2 YFSETQ. This CDR3 spans 14 amino acids. Trimming removed 4 bases at V and 5 bases at J, with 13 bases between. The CDR3 sequence is CASSRTVGDNEQFF. The CDR3 DNA follows: TGCGCCAGCAGCCGGACAGTTGGGGACAATGAGCAGTTCTTC.

The genes are TRBV27 and TRBJ2-5, with no clear D. The better agreement between TRBJ2-7 and the DNA end casts doubt on the J call. The length of the CDR3 is 15 residues. The germline V gene has CDR1 MNHEY and CDR2 SMNVEV (reference sequence). The CDR3 is CASSLLGPSSYEQYF. Here the CDR3 DNA reads TGTGCCAGCAGTCTCTTGGGTCCTAGCTCCTACGAGCAGTACTTC.

This clone has just one count. The V gene is TRBV6-5, the J gene TRBJ1-1; D gene unclear. Germline CDR1 and CDR2: MNHEY and SVGAGI. The CDR3 has 13 residues. Trimming took 3 bases from V and 0 from J, leaving 5 bases between them. This CDR3 is CASSYEVNTEAFF. The CDR3 nucleotides read TGTGCCAGCAGTTATGAGGTGAACACTGAAGCTTTCTTT.

The chain carries TRBV19 and TRBJ1-4; no definite D call. V was trimmed by 5 bases and J by 3 bases, leaving 10 bases between them. The CDR3 spans 14 residues. Germline values: CDR1 LNHDA, CDR2 SQIVND (reference sequence). CDR3 in DNA: TGTGCCAGTAGTCCGGTCGGGGCTAATGAAAAACTGTTTTTT. It codes for CASSPVGANEKLFF.

The rearrangement links TRBV7-2 to TRBJ1-1; no clear D gene. The CDR3 is made up of 13 amino acids. Trimming took off 5 bases at V and 0 bases at J, with 7 bases between the two ends. Germline values: CDR1 SGHTA, CDR2 FQGNSA. CDR3: CASSLRMNTEAFF. Here the CDR3 DNA reads TGTGCCAGCAGCCTACGAATGAACACTGAAGCTTTCTTT.

This chain links TRBV15 with TRBJ2-3; TRBD2 matches 12 bases. V shed 3 bases, J shed 2 bases, and the junction held 3 bases outside the gene matches. Germline loops: CDR1 LNHNV, CDR2 YYDKDF (reference sequence). The CDR3 consists of 16 residues. CDR3 nucleotide sequence: TGTGCCACCAGCAGCCGACTAGCGGGAGTCACAGATACGCAGTATTTT. It is translated as CATSSRLAGVTDTQYF. The complete variable domain, with remaining parts taken from reference TRBV15 and TRBJ2-3, reads DAMVIQNPRYQVTQFGKPVTLSCSQTLNHNVMYWYQQKSSQAPKLLFHYYDKDFNNEADTPDNFQSRRPNTSFCFLDIRSPGLGDTAMYLCATSSRLAGVTDTQYFGPGTRLTVL.

The chain is built from TRBV11-1 and TRBJ2-7; 10 bases fit TRBD2. V shed 1 base, J shed 0 bases, and the junction held 3 bases outside the gene matches. The CDR3 consists of 16 residues. CDR1 is SGHAT, CDR2 FQDESV, per germline (reference sequence). The chain's CDR3 is CASSLGTSGTSYEQYF. As DNA, the CDR3 is TGTGCCAGCAGCTTAGGGACTAGCGGCACCTCCTACGAGCAGTACTTC.

J is TRBJ1-6 and V is TRBV6-5; 8 bases map to TRBD1. Losses at the gene ends were 10 bases for V and 9 bases for J; bases not matched to a gene: 8. Germline values: CDR1 MNHEY, CDR2 SVGAGI. The CDR3 runs 13 residues. The CDR3 protein is CATADREGSPLHF. The CDR3 nucleotides read TGTGCCACCGCGGACAGGGAGGGTTCACCCCTCCACTTT.

Points on this clone: The CDR3 ends on some other residue instead of the conserved phenylalanine or tryptophan, so this is likely a read error. The chain joins TRBV4-1 to TRBJ1-2, with TRBD1 identical over 7 bases. Germline CDR1 reads MGHRA; CDR2 reads YSYEKL. The ends lost 5 bases at V and 0 bases at J; junction bases unmatched: 9. This CDR3 has 16 amino acids. CDR3 in DNA: TGCGCCAGCAGCACTCGGGACAGTCTACCTAACTATGGCTACACCCTC. Protein sequence: CASSTRDSLPNYGYTL.

The V call is TRBV7-2, the J call TRBJ1-4; no firm D call. The CDR3 has 16 residues. V was clipped by 1 base and J by 1 base, with 10 bases between them. CDR1 is SGHTA and CDR2 is FQGNSA in the germline V gene. The CDR3 loop reads CASSLGRLGTNEKLFF. In DNA, the CDR3 is TGTGCCAGCAGCTTAGGGAGGCTCGGAACTAATGAAAAACTGTTTTTT.

The chain carries TRBV5-1 and TRBJ2-3, with 7 positions matching TRBD2. There are 18 residues in the CDR3. CDR1 is SGHRS and CDR2 is YFSETQ in the germline V gene. Trimming at V came to 2 bases and at J to 2 bases, leaving 14 bases not matched to a gene. CDR3 sequence reads: CASSLSVRGLLYTDTQYF. The CDR3 bases are TGCGCCAGCAGCTTATCTGTGCGGGGACTATTGTACACAGATACGCAGTATTTT.

The chain employs TRBV7-9 and TRBJ2-7; TRBD1 matches 7 bases. Losses at the gene ends were 2 bases for V and 4 bases for J; bases not matched to a gene: 5. CDR3 length: 14 amino acids. Germline values: CDR1 SEHNR, CDR2 FQNEAQ (reference sequence). The chain's CDR3 is CASSLKGGRYEQYF. DNA for the CDR3: TGTGCCAGCAGCTTAAAAGGGGGCAGGTACGAGCAGTACTTC.

Turning to this clone: Other DNA variants within this sample encode the same CDR3. The rearrangement joins TRBV6-5 to TRBJ2-3, with 9 bases identical to TRBD1. With 0 bases clipped from V and 6 bases from J, the junction kept 4 bases outside the gene matches. Germline V gene data show CDR1 as MNHEY and CDR2 as SVGAGI. The CDR3 is 15 residues long. Here the CDR3 reads CASSYSGQGTDTQYF. CDR3 in DNA: TGTGCCAGCAGTTACTCGGGACAGGGTACGGATACGCAGTATTTT.

J is TRBJ1-6 and V is TRBV6-5, with D unresolved. Germline V lookup: CDR1 MNHEY, CDR2 SVGAGI. V shed 10 bases and J shed 7 bases, with 14 bases lying between them. This CDR3 is built from 13 residues. CDR3 amino acids: CATARVRNSPLHF. The CDR3 DNA is TGTGCCACCGCCCGGGTCAGAAATTCACCCCTCCACTTT.

J is TRBJ1-5 and V is TRBV5-1, with D perhaps TRBD1 (5 bases). Germline CDR1 SGHRS, CDR2 YFSETQ. There are 14 residues in the CDR3. V lost 1 base and J lost 5, with 10 bases in between. The CDR3 sequence is CASSLRQGDQPQHF. In DNA form, the CDR3 reads TGCGCCAGCAGCTTGAGGCAGGGCGATCAGCCCCAGCATTTT.

The chain recombines TRBV6-6 with TRBJ2-5, with TRBD1 identical over 8 bases. V dropped 2 bases and J dropped 1; count of bases not matched to a gene: 0. Germline CDR1 and CDR2: MNHNY and SVGAGI (reference sequence). The CDR3 has 14 amino acids. CDR3 sequence: CASSYGQGQETQYF. The CDR3 nucleotides read TGTGCCAGCAGTTACGGACAGGGCCAAGAGACCCAGTACTTC.